What follows are 6 T cell receptor beta chains derived from one specimen sequenced in a study of regulatory T cells in long-lasting Graves disease (dated by TCRdb to the early 2020s). This specimen's time point label, interpreted: newly diagnosed GD, antithyroid drugs for less than 3 months. For both TCR sequencing and RNA sequencing, RNA was extracted from PBMCs in TRIzol. Library preparation was by multiplex PCR. Sequencing instrument: Illumina HiSeq 4000. To build TCR beta libraries, CDR3 regions were amplified by Arm-PCR using iRepertoire HTBI primers. TCRdb reprocessed the public reads (quality trimming at Q25 with fastp, clone calling with MiXCR) and kept in-frame beta chains. For every CDR3 protein sequence, its rows merge into one entry that carries the most common genes and DNA. Across this sample there are about 350,000 distinct CDR3 sequences, with 16% seen only once. The top ten hold 20% of the sample.

The same data also contributed to another study, on T cells in Graves' hyperthyroidism and ophthalmopathy.

The source material was peripheral blood mononuclear cells (PBMCs), sampled at new diagnosis, from a patient treated with antithyroid drugs. The receptors stem from a woman aged 18-30 years with Graves disease. Donor details come from another sample of the same person, matched by shared clones.

This clonotype was seen repeatedly, ten times or more. The chain employs TRBV5-1 and TRBJ1-1; maybe TRBD1 (5 bases). CDR3 size: 12 residues. V was cut by 4 bases and J by 6 bases, with 10 bases left in between. Germline V gives CDR1 SGHRS, CDR2 YFSETQ. The CDR3 sequence: CASSQTGAEAFF. CDR3 in DNA: TGCGCCAGCAGCCAAACGGGGGCTGAAGCTTTCTTT.

This sequence joins TRBV27 and TRBJ1-2; 9 bases are a match to TRBD1. Germline V CDR1 and CDR2: MNHEY, SMNVEV (reference sequence). CDR3 length: 15 residues. Trimming cost V 0 bases and J 8 bases; bases outside gene matches: 7. CDR3 region: CASSLSPGQGRGYTF. The CDR3 coding sequence is TGTGCCAGCAGTTTATCGCCGGGACAGGGTAGGGGCTACACCTTC.

This clonotype has a count of ten or more. The chain combines TRBV5-1 with TRBJ2-1, with TRBD1 matching over 7 bases. Germline V gives CDR1 SGHRS, CDR2 YFSETQ. Trimming at V came to 4 bases and at J to 0 bases, leaving 7 bases not matched to a gene. The CDR3 contains 16 residues. CDR3 in amino acids: CASSKGQLRSYNEQFF. The CDR3 DNA reads TGCGCCAGCAGCAAGGGACAGCTACGCTCCTACAATGAGCAGTTCTTC.

Of note for this clonotype: A far larger clone is just one base off, so this is likely a read error. The rearrangement uses TRBV20-1 and TRBJ2-4; unclear D gene. The J call may be in error: the DNA end matches TRBJ2-7 better. CDR1 and CDR2 from the germline V gene are DFQATT and SNEGSKA (reference sequence). The CDR3 runs to 12 residues. The CDR3 reads CSARDLPYEQYF. The CDR3 nucleotides read TGCAGTGCTAGAGATCTGCCCTACGAGCAGTACTTC.

The rearrangement joins TRBV30 to TRBJ2-1; D is ambiguous. Germline V gene sequence: CDR1 GTSNPN, CDR2 SVGIG (reference sequence). The V end was cut by 1 base, the J end by 9 bases, with 7 bases between. The CDR3 runs to 11 residues. The CDR3 DNA reads as TGTGCCTGGAGTGACTTGGGTGAGCAGTTCTTC. It encodes CAWSDLGEQFF. The full variable domain, its missing parts supplied by reference TRBV30 and TRBJ2-1, is SQTIHQWPATLVQPVGSPLSLECTVEGTSNPNLYWYRQAAGRGLQLLFYSVGIGQISSEVPQNLSASRPQDRQFILSSKKLLLSDSGFYLCAWSDLGEQFFGPGTRLTVL.

Many counts were recorded for this clonotype. This chain connects TRBV7-2 to TRBJ1-4; maybe TRBD1 (5 bases). Germline loops: CDR1 SGHTA, CDR2 FQGNSA. The CDR3 spans 17 residues. The V end lost 6 bases, the J end lost 8 bases, and 25 bases lay between the germline ends. Written as DNA, the CDR3 is TGTGCCAGCAGGACTATGGGACGGAACGCGGTAGACGAAAAACTGTTTTTT. Translation gives CASRTMGRNAVDEKLFF.